The 9 T cell receptor beta chains reported below all come from one sample, sequenced in a study of control samples from healthy donors and cancer patients. Data came from immunoSEQ multiplex PCR; TCRdb stores just in-frame clones and leaves some out. The sample yields 60,000 to 75,000 clones, approximately 90% seen once. The specimen sequenced was PBMCs. The receptors stem from a man between 60 and 75 years old with colorectal cancer.

This clone turned up a few times. The J gene is TRBJ2-1, the V gene TRBV4-2; the D gene is possibly TRBD2 (5 bases). Germline lookup yields CDR1 LGHNA and CDR2 YNFKEQ. V lost 0 bases, J lost 4 bases, and 10 bases lay in between. The CDR3 is 15 amino acids. CDR3 residues: CASSQDLAGYNEQFF. The CDR3 DNA sequence: TGTGCCAGCAGCCAAGACCTAGCTGGTTACAATGAGCAGTTCTTC.

This chain uses TRBV4-3 with TRBJ1-2; tentative D call: TRBD1 (6 bases). The V and J ends lost 1 base and 7 bases respectively, with 16 bases between them. The CDR3 is made up of 15 amino acids. Looked up from germline, CDR1 is LGHNA and CDR2 is YSLEER. For the CDR3, the DNA is TGCGCCAGCAGCCAAGCCTCCACAGGGTTGGGTGGCTACACCTTC. It yields the protein CASSQASTGLGGYTF.

This clone has only one observation. Other DNA sequences in this sample translate to the same CDR3. J is TRBJ1-4 and V is TRBV29-1; D is uncertain. Trimming removed 7 bases at V and 5 bases at J, with 17 bases between. The CDR3 is 14 amino acids. Germline lookup yields CDR1 SQVTM and CDR2 ANQGSEA. This CDR3 is CSGGGGRENEKLFF. The DNA for the CDR3 is TGCAGCGGGGGTGGAGGGCGGGAGAATGAAAAACTGTTTTTT.

The chain is built from TRBV4-3 and TRBJ2-6, with D maybe TRBD1 (5 bases). V was shortened by 0 bases and J by 0 bases, with 9 bases between the two germline ends. The germline V gene encodes CDR1 LGHNA and CDR2 YSLEER. The length of the CDR3 is 17 residues. CDR3 in DNA: TGCGCCAGCAGCCAAGATCCAAGGGGCTCTGGGGCCAACGTCCTGACTTTC. Its protein is CASSQDPRGSGANVLTF.

The V gene is TRBV9, the J gene TRBJ1-5; D remains ambiguous. CDR3 length: 15 residues. The germline CDR1 and CDR2 sequences are SGDLS and YYNGEE. Trimming removed 4 bases from V and 0 bases from J, with 11 bases in between. CDR3 loop: CASSPFGDSNQPQHF. CDR3 in DNA: TGTGCCAGCAGCCCATTCGGGGATAGCAATCAGCCCCAGCATTTT.

This clone was counted once. CDR3 nucleotide sequence: TGCGCCAGCAGCTTGGACGACAATGAGCAGTTCTTC. It is translated as CASSLDDNEQFF. The rearrangement uses TRBV5-1 and TRBJ2-1, with no clear D. V lost 0 bases to trimming and J lost 5 bases, with 3 bases between them. Germline assignment: CDR1 SGHRS and CDR2 YFSETQ. CDR3 length equals 12 residues. Drawing the rest from reference TRBV5-1 and TRBJ2-1, the complete variable domain is KAGVTQTPRYLIKTRGQQVTLSCSPISGHRSVSWYQQTPGQGLQFLFEYFSETQRNKGNFPGRFSGRQFSNSRSEMNVSTLELGDSALYLCASSLDDNEQFFGPGTRLTVL.

V is TRBV9 and J is TRBJ2-2; 7 positions match TRBD1. Germline CDR1 is SGDLS and CDR2 is YYNGEE. The CDR3 runs to 14 residues. J gave up 6 bases and V 1 base, and 3 bases lay outside the gene matches. CDR3 nucleotides: TGTGCCAGCAGCGTAAGCCAGGGGGCCGGGGAGCTGTTTTTT. It codes for CASSVSQGAGELFF.

To note about this clone: At one boundary the junction diverges from the germline segment, which might be a read error. The chain links TRBV6-2 or TRBV6-3 to TRBJ2-7; D tentatively reads TRBD1 or TRBD2 (5 bases each). This CDR3 has 11 residues. Germline-derived CDR1 and CDR2 are MNHEY and SVGEGT. The CDR3 nucleotides read TGTGCCAGCAGTCAGGGACCTAGCATGGGCTTC. This gives the protein CASSQGPSMGF.

V and J are TRBV7-2 and TRBJ2-3; D uncertain. Germline V lookup: CDR1 SGHTA, CDR2 FQGNSA. V was cut by 5 bases and J by 1 base, with 10 bases left in between. The CDR3 runs to 14 residues. In DNA, the CDR3 is TGTGCCAGCAGCACCCTCCAGGGCACAGATACGCAGTATTTT. It yields the protein CASSTLQGTDTQYF.